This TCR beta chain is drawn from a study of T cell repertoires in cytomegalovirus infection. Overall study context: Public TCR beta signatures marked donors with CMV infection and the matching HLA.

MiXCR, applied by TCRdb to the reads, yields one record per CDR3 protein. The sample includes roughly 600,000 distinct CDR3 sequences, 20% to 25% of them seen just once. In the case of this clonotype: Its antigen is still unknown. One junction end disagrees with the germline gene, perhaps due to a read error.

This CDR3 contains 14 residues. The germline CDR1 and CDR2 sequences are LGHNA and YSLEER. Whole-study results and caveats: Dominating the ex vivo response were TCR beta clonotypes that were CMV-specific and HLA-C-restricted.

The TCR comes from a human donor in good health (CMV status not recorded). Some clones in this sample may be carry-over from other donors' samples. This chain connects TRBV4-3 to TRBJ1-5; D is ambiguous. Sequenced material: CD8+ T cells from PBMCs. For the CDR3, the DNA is TGCACCAGCAGCCAAGACGCGGACGGCGAGCCCCAGCATTTT. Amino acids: CTSSQDADGEPQHF.